A selection of T cell receptor beta chains follows, all from one sample in a study of metastatic and nonmetastatic thyroid tumors. TCRdb recomputed clones from the PCR reads via MiXCR. The table has approximately 4,300 clones, 30% to 35% seen once. Source material: adjacent normal tissue. These receptors came from a male donor with papillary thyroid cancer or a benign thyroid nodule (not recorded which). Some clones in this sample may be carry-over from other donors' samples. Each CDR3 is given with its conserved first and last residue. D genes are given only for firm matches. Not every row has a clone size; where given, it reads once, few, many or a size class.

d_gene: NA
abundance: NA
j_gene: TRBJ2-1
v_gene: TRBV30
CDR3nt: TGTGCCGGCCCCGGGACCTCGTACAATGAGCAGTTCTTC
CDR3aa: CAGPGTSYNEQFF

d_gene: NA
abundance: NA
j_gene: TRBJ1-2
v_gene: TRBV5-1
CDR3nt: TGCGCCAGCAGCTTGGGGACGAGGGATGGCTACACCTTC
CDR3aa: CASSLGTRDGYTF

d_gene: TRBD2
abundance: few
j_gene: TRBJ2-7
v_gene: TRBV15
CDR3nt: TGTGCCACCAGCAGAGTGGCTAGCGGGATGGACGAGCAGTACTTC
CDR3aa: CATSRVASGMDEQYF

d_gene: NA
abundance: NA
j_gene: TRBJ2-6
v_gene: TRBV27
CDR3nt: TGTGCCAGTAGTCTAGCACCCGACTCTGGGGCCAACGTCCTGACTTTC
CDR3aa: CASSLAPDSGANVLTF

d_gene: TRBD2
abundance: NA
j_gene: TRBJ2-3
v_gene: TRBV5-1
CDR3nt: TGCGCCAGCAGCCCAAATAGCGGGAGGGTGGTTGTGGATACGCAGTATTTT
CDR3aa: CASSPNSGRVVVDTQYF

d_gene: NA
abundance: few
j_gene: TRBJ1-2
v_gene: TRBV24-1
CDR3nt: TGTGCCACCAGTGATCAGGGATGGTATGGCTACACCTTC
CDR3aa: CATSDQGWYGYTF

d_gene: NA
abundance: NA
j_gene: TRBJ1-5
v_gene: TRBV20-1
CDR3nt: TGCAGTGCTAGGCCGGGACCGTCCAGTCAGCCCCAGCATTTT
CDR3aa: CSARPGPSSQPQHF

d_gene: TRBD2
abundance: NA
j_gene: TRBJ2-5
v_gene: TRBV2
CDR3nt: TGTGCCAGCAGGTTAGCGGGAGGCCGACGAAGTAAAGAGACCCAGTACTTC
CDR3aa: CASRLAGGRRSKETQYF

d_gene: NA
abundance: large
j_gene: TRBJ2-1
v_gene: TRBV6-1
CDR3nt: TGTGCCAGCAGTGGGCAAGGGCCCTTACCCTACAATGAGCAGTTCTTC
CDR3aa: CASSGQGPLPYNEQFF

d_gene: NA
abundance: few
j_gene: TRBJ2-2
v_gene: TRBV11-2
CDR3nt: TGTGCCAGCAGCTTAGTCTCTAGCTCGGGGACCGGGGAGCTGTTTTTT
CDR3aa: CASSLVSSSGTGELFF

d_gene: NA
abundance: medium-sized
j_gene: TRBJ2-3
v_gene: TRBV19
CDR3nt: TGTGCCAGTAGTACCACACAGGAGAAAACGCAGTATTTT
CDR3aa: CASSTTQEKTQYF

d_gene: NA
abundance: few
j_gene: TRBJ2-1
v_gene: TRBV15
CDR3nt: TGTGCCACCAGCAGGGACCCCAGCTACAATGAGCAGTTCTTC
CDR3aa: CATSRDPSYNEQFF

d_gene: NA
abundance: NA
j_gene: TRBJ1-2
v_gene: TRBV30
CDR3nt: TGTGCCTGGAGTGGTAGTCAGCGCGGTGGCTACACCTTC
CDR3aa: CAWSGSQRGGYTF

d_gene: TRBD1
abundance: NA
j_gene: TRBJ1-5
v_gene: TRBV20-1
CDR3nt: TGCAGTGCTGGGACAGGGGATGTTAGCAATCAGCCCCAGCATTTT
CDR3aa: CSAGTGDVSNQPQHF

d_gene: TRBD1
abundance: NA
j_gene: TRBJ2-5
v_gene: TRBV5-1
CDR3nt: TGCGCCAGCAGCCCGAGACAGGGGCAAGAGACCCAGTACTTC
CDR3aa: CASSPRQGQETQYF

d_gene: NA
abundance: few
j_gene: TRBJ1-5
v_gene: TRBV19
CDR3nt: TGTGCCAGTACCAAACTCCCCCCCGGGACTATCAATCAGCCCCAGCATTTT
CDR3aa: CASTKLPPGTINQPQHF

d_gene: TRBD1
abundance: medium-sized
j_gene: TRBJ1-5
v_gene: TRBV15
CDR3nt: TGTGCCACCAGCAGTGGGAAGGGGGCCCCAGGGGGTCAGCCCCAGCATTTT
CDR3aa: CATSSGKGAPGGQPQHF

d_gene: NA
abundance: NA
j_gene: TRBJ1-1
v_gene: TRBV30
CDR3nt: TGTGCCTGGATACCCAGGGCCATGAACACTGAAGCTTTCTTT
CDR3aa: CAWIPRAMNTEAFF

d_gene: NA
abundance: NA
j_gene: TRBJ2-1
v_gene: TRBV28
CDR3nt: TGTGCCAGCAGTTTACTGTTCTTGGGGGCCAGGGATGAGCAGTTCTTC
CDR3aa: CASSLLFLGARDEQFF

d_gene: NA
abundance: few
j_gene: TRBJ2-7
v_gene: TRBV4-1
CDR3nt: TGCGCCAGCAGCCAGCAGACGGGGGCCTCCTACGAGCAGTACTTC
CDR3aa: CASSQQTGASYEQYF

d_gene: TRBD1
abundance: medium-sized
j_gene: TRBJ1-3
v_gene: TRBV15
CDR3nt: TGTGCCACCAGCAGTGGGACAGACTCTGGAAACACCATATATTTT
CDR3aa: CATSSGTDSGNTIYF

d_gene: NA
abundance: NA
j_gene: TRBJ2-6
v_gene: TRBV19
CDR3nt: TGTGCCAGTAGTCCGCAGGGGTCCGGGGCAAACGTCCTGAATTTT
CDR3aa: CASSPQGSGANVLNF

d_gene: TRBD1
abundance: NA
j_gene: TRBJ2-2
v_gene: TRBV6-4
CDR3nt: TGTGCCAGCAGTGAGGGGACAGGGAACACCGGGGAGCTGTTTTTT
CDR3aa: CASSEGTGNTGELFF

d_gene: NA
abundance: NA
j_gene: TRBJ2-7
v_gene: TRBV10-2
CDR3nt: TGCGCCAGCAGTGCCGGGACCACCTCGATCTACGAGCAGTACTTC
CDR3aa: CASSAGTTSIYEQYF

d_gene: NA
abundance: NA
j_gene: TRBJ2-3
v_gene: TRBV5-1
CDR3nt: TGCGCCAGCAGTCGAGCGTCGGATACGCAGTATTTT
CDR3aa: CASSRASDTQYF

d_gene: NA
abundance: NA
j_gene: TRBJ1-1
v_gene: TRBV2
CDR3nt: TGTGCCAGCAGGCAACGATGGGGAGCTGAAGCTTTCTTT
CDR3aa: CASRQRWGAEAFF

d_gene: NA
abundance: medium-sized
j_gene: TRBJ1-5
v_gene: TRBV28
CDR3nt: TGTGCCAGCAGTTTTCAGTTTAGCAATCAGCCCCAGCATTTT
CDR3aa: CASSFQFSNQPQHF

d_gene: NA
abundance: few
j_gene: TRBJ1-1
v_gene: TRBV7-8
CDR3nt: TGTGCCAGCAGCTTAGGGGCAGGGGTTAGAGCTTTCTTT
CDR3aa: CASSLGAGVRAFF

d_gene: NA
abundance: few
j_gene: TRBJ2-7
v_gene: TRBV19
CDR3nt: TGTGCCAGTAGTATGCAGTACCAACTCAACGAGCAGTACTTC
CDR3aa: CASSMQYQLNEQYF

d_gene: TRBD2
abundance: many
j_gene: TRBJ2-1
v_gene: TRBV20-1
CDR3nt: TGCAGTGCAGACCTAGCGGCCTCCTACAATGAGCAGTTCTTC
CDR3aa: CSADLAASYNEQFF

d_gene: NA
abundance: NA
j_gene: TRBJ1-1
v_gene: TRBV20-1
CDR3nt: TGCAGTGCTATGTCCGGGAACACTGAAGCTTTCTTT
CDR3aa: CSAMSGNTEAFF

d_gene: NA
abundance: NA
j_gene: TRBJ2-5
v_gene: TRBV27
CDR3nt: TGTGCCAGCAGTTTGGTAACCCTGGCGCGAGGCCGACGAAGTAGAGAGACCCAGTACTTC
CDR3aa: CASSLVTLARGRRSRETQYF

d_gene: TRBD2
abundance: NA
j_gene: TRBJ2-7
v_gene: TRBV12-3/TRBV12-4
CDR3nt: TGTGCCAGCAGTAGACTAGCGGGGGGCAACTCCTACGAGCAGTACTTC
CDR3aa: CASSRLAGGNSYEQYF

d_gene: NA
abundance: NA
j_gene: TRBJ1-2
v_gene: TRBV18
CDR3nt: TGTGCCAGCTCACCTACAATTGTGCGGGGGCGCTCCTATGGCTACACCTTC
CDR3aa: CASSPTIVRGRSYGYTF

d_gene: TRBD1
abundance: large
j_gene: TRBJ2-7
v_gene: TRBV6-2/TRBV6-3
CDR3nt: TGTGCCAGCAGTTTTGGGACAGGGATAGAGCAGTACTTC
CDR3aa: CASSFGTGIEQYF

d_gene: NA
abundance: few
j_gene: TRBJ2-7
v_gene: TRBV6-1
CDR3nt: TGTGCCAGCATTCGACAGGTCGGCTACGAGCAGTACTTC
CDR3aa: CASIRQVGYEQYF